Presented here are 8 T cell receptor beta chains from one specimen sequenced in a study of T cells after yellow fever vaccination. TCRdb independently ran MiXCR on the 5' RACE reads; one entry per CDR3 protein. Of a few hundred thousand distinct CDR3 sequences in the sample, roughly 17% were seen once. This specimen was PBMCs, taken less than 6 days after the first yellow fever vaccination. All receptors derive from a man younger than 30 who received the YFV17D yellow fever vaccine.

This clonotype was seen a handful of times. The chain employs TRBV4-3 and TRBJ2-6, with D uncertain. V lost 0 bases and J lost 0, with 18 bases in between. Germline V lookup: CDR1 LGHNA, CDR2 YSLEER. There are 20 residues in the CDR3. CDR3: CASSQESVAYLTSGANVLTF. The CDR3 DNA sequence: TGCGCCAGCAGCCAAGAGTCGGTGGCTTACCTAACCTCTGGGGCCAACGTCCTGACTTTC.

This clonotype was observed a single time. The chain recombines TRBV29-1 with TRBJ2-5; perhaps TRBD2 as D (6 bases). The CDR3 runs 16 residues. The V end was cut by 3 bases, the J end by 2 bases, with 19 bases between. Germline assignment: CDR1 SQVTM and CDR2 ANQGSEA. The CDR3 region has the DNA TGCAGCGTTGACTTTGGGGCGGGACGGTGGCAAGAGACCCAGTACTTC. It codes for CSVDFGAGRWQETQYF.

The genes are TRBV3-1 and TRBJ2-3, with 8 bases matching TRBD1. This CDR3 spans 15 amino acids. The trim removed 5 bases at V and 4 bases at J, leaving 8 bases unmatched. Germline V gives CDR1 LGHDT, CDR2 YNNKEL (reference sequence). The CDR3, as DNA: TGTGCCAGCAGCACTCGACAGGGGAAGGCAGATACGCAGTATTTT. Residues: CASSTRQGKADTQYF.

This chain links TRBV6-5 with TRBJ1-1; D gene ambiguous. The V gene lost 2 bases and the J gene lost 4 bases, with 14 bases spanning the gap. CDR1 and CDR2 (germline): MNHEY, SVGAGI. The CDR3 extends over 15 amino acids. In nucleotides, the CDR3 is TGTGCCAGCAGTTACCAGCCGACCGGGTTCACTGAAGCTTTCTTT. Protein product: CASSYQPTGFTEAFF.

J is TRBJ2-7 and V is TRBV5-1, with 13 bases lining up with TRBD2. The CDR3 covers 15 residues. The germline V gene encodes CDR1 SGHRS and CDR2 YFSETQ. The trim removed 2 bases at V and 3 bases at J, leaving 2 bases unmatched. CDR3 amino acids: CASSLGTSGDYEQYF. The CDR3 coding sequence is TGCGCCAGCAGCTTAGGGACTAGCGGGGACTACGAGCAGTACTTC. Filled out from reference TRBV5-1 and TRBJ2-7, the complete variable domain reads KAGVTQTPRYLIKTRGQQVTLSCSPISGHRSVSWYQQTPGQGLQFLFEYFSETQRNKGNFPGRFSGRQFSNSRSEMNVSTLELGDSALYLCASSLGTSGDYEQYFGPGTRLTVT.

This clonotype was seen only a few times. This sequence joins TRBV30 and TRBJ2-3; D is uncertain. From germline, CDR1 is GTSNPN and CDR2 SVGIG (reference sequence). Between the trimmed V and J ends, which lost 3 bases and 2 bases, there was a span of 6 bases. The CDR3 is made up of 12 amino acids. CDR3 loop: CAWSLITDTQYF. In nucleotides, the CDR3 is TGTGCCTGGAGCTTGATCACAGATACGCAGTATTTT.

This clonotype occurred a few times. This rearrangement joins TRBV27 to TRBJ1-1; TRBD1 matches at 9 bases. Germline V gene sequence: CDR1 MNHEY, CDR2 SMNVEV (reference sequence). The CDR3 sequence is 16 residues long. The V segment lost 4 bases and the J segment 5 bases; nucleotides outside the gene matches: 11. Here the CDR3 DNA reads TGTGCCAGCAGTTCCCCCTCGGGACAGGGTTTGACTGAAGCTTTCTTT. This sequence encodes CASSSPSGQGLTEAFF.

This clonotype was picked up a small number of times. This chain's CDR3 is CASSQTGTANQPQHF. CDR3 bases: TGCGCCAGCAGCCAAACCGGGACAGCAAATCAGCCCCAGCATTTT. The chain couples TRBV4-3 to TRBJ1-5, with TRBD1 identical over 7 bases. The CDR3 runs 15 residues. Per the germline V gene, CDR1 is LGHNA and CDR2 is YSLEER. With V trimmed by 2 bases and J by 4 bases, 5 bases remained unmatched.